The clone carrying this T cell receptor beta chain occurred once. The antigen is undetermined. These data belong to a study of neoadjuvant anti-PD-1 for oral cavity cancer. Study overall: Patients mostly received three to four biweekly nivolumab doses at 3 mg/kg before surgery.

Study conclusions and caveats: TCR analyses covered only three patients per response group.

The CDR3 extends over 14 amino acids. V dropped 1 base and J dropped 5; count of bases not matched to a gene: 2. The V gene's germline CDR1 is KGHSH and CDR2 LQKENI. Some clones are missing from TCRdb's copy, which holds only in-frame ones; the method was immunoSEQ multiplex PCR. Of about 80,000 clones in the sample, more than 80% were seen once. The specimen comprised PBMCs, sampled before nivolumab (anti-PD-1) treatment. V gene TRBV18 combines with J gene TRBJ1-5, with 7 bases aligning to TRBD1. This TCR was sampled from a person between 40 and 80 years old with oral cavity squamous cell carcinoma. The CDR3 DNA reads TGTGCCAGCTCACCACGACAGGGCTATCAGCCCCAGCATTTT. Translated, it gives CASSPRQGYQPQHF. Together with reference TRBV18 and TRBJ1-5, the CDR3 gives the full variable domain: NAGVMQNPRHLVRRRGQEARLRCSPMKGHSHVYWYRQLPEEGLKFMVYLQKENIIDESGMPKERFSAEFPKEGPSILRIQQVVRGDSAAYFCASSPRQGYQPQHFGDGTRLSIL.